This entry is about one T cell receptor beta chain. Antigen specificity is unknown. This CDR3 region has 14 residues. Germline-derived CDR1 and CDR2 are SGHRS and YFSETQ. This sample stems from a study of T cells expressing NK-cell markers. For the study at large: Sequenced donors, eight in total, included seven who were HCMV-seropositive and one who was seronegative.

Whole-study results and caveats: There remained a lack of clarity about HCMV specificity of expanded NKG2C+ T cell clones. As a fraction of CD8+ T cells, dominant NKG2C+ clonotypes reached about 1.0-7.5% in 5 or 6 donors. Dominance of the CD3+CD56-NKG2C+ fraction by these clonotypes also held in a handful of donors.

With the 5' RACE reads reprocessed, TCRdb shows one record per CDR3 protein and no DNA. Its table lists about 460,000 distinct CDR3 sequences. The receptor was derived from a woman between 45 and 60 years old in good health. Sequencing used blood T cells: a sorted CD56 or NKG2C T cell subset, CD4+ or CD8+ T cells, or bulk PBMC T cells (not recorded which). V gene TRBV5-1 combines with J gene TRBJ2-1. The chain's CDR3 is CATRWSGYYNEQFF.